A single sample is the source of the 13 T cell receptor beta chains below, sequenced in a study of CDR3 diversity in severe acne. TCRdb fed the PCR reads into MiXCR, producing one record per CDR3 protein. The table has fewer than 90,000 distinct CDR3 sequences, around 53% seen once; the top ten hold roughly an eighth. The material sequenced was blood. Receptors were obtained from a male donor in good health, without acne.

The CDR3 DNA follows: TGCGCCAGCAGTGAGTCTTACGAGGGAGGGCCTCAAGAGACCCAGTACTTC. Translation: CASSESYEGGPQETQYF. The chain uses TRBV10-2 and TRBJ2-5, with 7 bases fitting TRBD2. The junction had 9 bases not matched to a gene; V was cut back by 0 bases and J by 2 bases. Germline V gene sequence: CDR1 WSHSY, CDR2 SAAADI. The CDR3 consists of 17 residues.

Details on this clonotype: A single base separates this from a much larger clone, so it may be a read error. This chain connects TRBV19 to TRBJ1-1; weak D call: TRBD1 (6 bases). The length of the CDR3 is 15 residues. Germline CDR1 is LNHDA and CDR2 is SQIVND (reference sequence). The V end lost 5 bases, the J end lost 1 base, and 14 bases lay between the germline ends. The CDR3 region has the DNA TGTGCCAGTAGTGCGGGCCCGGGACAGAACACTGAAGCTTTCTTT. Residues: CASSAGPGQNTEAFF.

The chain carries TRBV7-9 and TRBJ1-2; D is possibly TRBD1 (5 bases). There are 15 residues in the CDR3. Trimming took 4 bases from V and 4 from J, leaving 16 bases between them. The germline CDR1 and CDR2 sequences are SEHNR and FQNEAQ (reference sequence). CDR3 sequence reads: CASSSPRDPPYGYTF. DNA for the CDR3: TGTGCCAGCAGCTCACCCCGGGACCCACCCTATGGCTACACCTTC.

This clonotype has more than one count but fewer than ten. The chain is built from TRBV6-2 or TRBV6-3 and TRBJ1-2; the D gene is possibly TRBD1 (6 bases). CDR1 is MNHEY and CDR2 is SVGEGT in the germline V gene. This CDR3 comprises 16 residues. Trimming removed 4 bases from V and 0 bases from J, with 15 bases in between. The CDR3 nucleotides are TGTGCCAGCAGTTGGTCATGGACAGAAACTAACTATGGCTACACCTTC. This gives the protein CASSWSWTETNYGYTF.

The J gene is TRBJ2-7, the V gene TRBV5-1; TRBD2 agrees at 11 bases. The CDR3 runs 14 residues. Germline CDR1 and CDR2: SGHRS and YFSETQ. J gave up 2 bases and V 6 bases, and 4 bases lay outside the gene matches. The CDR3 sequence: CASTLAGGTYEQYF. The CDR3, as DNA: TGCGCCAGCACCCTAGCGGGGGGAACCTACGAGCAGTACTTC.

The sample holds many counts of this clonotype. V and J are TRBV12-5 and TRBJ2-5, with 8 bases aligning to TRBD2. The V and J ends lost 0 bases and 1 base, in that order; junction bases with no gene match: 7. CDR1 is LGHNT and CDR2 is FRNRAP in the germline V gene. This CDR3 contains 17 residues. CDR3 region: CASGLVSGGAIQETQYF. The CDR3, as DNA: TGTGCTAGTGGTTTGGTATCGGGGGGGGCGATCCAAGAGACCCAGTACTTC.

The CDR3 loop reads CASSSPGLARHNEQFF. CDR3 in DNA: TGTGCCAGCAGCTCGCCGGGACTAGCGAGGCACAATGAGCAGTTCTTC. The chain uses TRBV5-4 and TRBJ2-1, with 10 bases matching TRBD2. J lost 5 bases, V lost 3 bases, and 8 bases had no gene match. CDR3 length: 16 residues. CDR1 and CDR2 from the germline V gene are SGHNT and YYREEE (reference sequence). Using reference TRBV5-4 and TRBJ2-1 for the parts outside the CDR3, the full variable domain is ETGVTQSPTHLIKTRGQQVTLRCSSQSGHNTVSWYQQALGQGPQFIFQYYREEENGRGNFPPRFSGLQFPNYSSELNVNALELDDSALYLCASSSPGLARHNEQFFGPGTRLTVL.

The table lists this clonotype with a few counts. V gene TRBV19 combines with J gene TRBJ1-2; a possible D gene is TRBD1 (6 bases). CDR3 length: 13 residues. The V and J ends lost 3 bases and 6 bases respectively, with 11 bases between them. Germline V lookup: CDR1 LNHDA, CDR2 SQIVND (reference sequence). The CDR3 sequence is CASSIQGRNGYTF. For the CDR3, the DNA is TGTGCCAGTAGTATCCAGGGGCGGAATGGCTACACCTTC.

The chain combines TRBV5-6 with TRBJ1-1; D might be TRBD1 (6 bases). Germline V gives CDR1 SGHDT, CDR2 YYEEEE. This CDR3 is built from 13 residues. V lost 5 bases and J lost 4, with 12 bases in between. The CDR3 is CASRSTGSTEAFF. The CDR3 nucleotides read TGTGCCAGCAGATCAACAGGGAGCACTGAAGCTTTCTTT.

The table lists this clonotype with a count of one. The chain carries TRBV18 and TRBJ1-1; D is unresolved. CDR3 length: 13 amino acids. V was clipped by 1 base and J by 6 bases, with 9 bases between them. The germline gives CDR1 KGHSH, CDR2 LQKENI. The CDR3 coding sequence is TGTGCCAGCTCACCACGTGAGACGGCTGAAGCTTTCTTT. Amino acids: CASSPRETAEAFF.

The chain recombines TRBV9 with TRBJ1-2, with 11 bases matching TRBD1. The germline V gene encodes CDR1 SGDLS and CDR2 YYNGEE. CDR3 size: 16 residues. After removal of 3 bases from V and 2 bases from J, the junction contained 6 bases not matched to a gene. The CDR3 DNA reads TGTGCCAGCAGCGCCTCCGGGACAGGGGGAAACTATGGCTACACCTTC. This sequence encodes CASSASGTGGNYGYTF. Drawing the rest from reference TRBV9 and TRBJ1-2, the complete variable domain is DSGVTQTPKHLITATGQRVTLRCSPRSGDLSVYWYQQSLDQGLQFLIQYYNGEERAKGNILERFSAQQFPDLHSELNLSSLELGDSALYFCASSASGTGGNYGYTFGSGTRLTVV.

This sequence joins TRBV6-1 and TRBJ1-1; D gene uncertain. CDR1 and CDR2 (germline): MNHNS, SASEGT. The CDR3 is made up of 15 amino acids. Trimming stripped 2 bases from V and 1 base from J, with 11 bases between. This chain's CDR3 is CASSERAEGNTEAFF. CDR3 nucleotides: TGTGCCAGCAGTGAAAGAGCGGAGGGGAACACTGAAGCTTTCTTT.

To note about this clonotype: The missing conserved phenylalanine or tryptophan at the end of this CDR3 makes a read error likely. This chain uses TRBV20-1 with TRBJ2-3; TRBD2 matches at 10 bases. The J segment lost 6 bases and the V segment lost 5 bases, leaving 17 bases of the junction unmatched. Germline V gene data show CDR1 as DFQATT and CDR2 as SNEGSKA (reference sequence). The CDR3 extends over 17 amino acids. This CDR3 is CSAGSEEVAGGGDTQYV. The DNA of the CDR3 is TGCAGTGCTGGCTCTGAGGAAGTAGCGGGAGGAGGGGATACGCAGTATGTT.